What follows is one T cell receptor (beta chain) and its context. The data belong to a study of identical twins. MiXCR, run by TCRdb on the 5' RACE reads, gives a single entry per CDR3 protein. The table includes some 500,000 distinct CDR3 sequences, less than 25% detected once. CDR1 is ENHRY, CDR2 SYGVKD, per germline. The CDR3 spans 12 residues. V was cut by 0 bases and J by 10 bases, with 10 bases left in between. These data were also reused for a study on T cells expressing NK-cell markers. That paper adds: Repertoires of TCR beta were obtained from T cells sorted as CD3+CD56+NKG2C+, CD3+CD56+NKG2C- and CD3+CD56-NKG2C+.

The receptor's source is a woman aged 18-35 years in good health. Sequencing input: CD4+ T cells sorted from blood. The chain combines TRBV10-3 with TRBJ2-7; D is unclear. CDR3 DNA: TGTGCCATCAGTGAGTCGGTGAGAATCCAGTACTTC. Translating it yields CAISESVRIQYF.